The next 31 T cell receptor beta chains were all read from a single sample in a study of response to subunit inactivated influenza vaccine. TCRdb ran MiXCR on the RT-PCR reads and lists one entry per CDR3 protein. The sample carries more than 200,000 distinct CDR3 sequences, about 12% recorded once. This specimen consisted of non-naive T cells sorted from PBMCs, obtained 14 days before vaccination. These receptors were obtained from a man in his forties or fifties who received an inactivated influenza vaccine.

This clonotype turned up a few times. The chain joins TRBV10-3 to TRBJ2-6; unclear D gene. CDR3 length equals 15 residues. V was clipped by 10 bases and J by 0 bases, with 13 bases between them. Germline CDR1 and CDR2: ENHRY and SYGVKD. CDR3 sequence: CATTPQSSGANVLTF. CDR3 coding DNA: TGTGCCACCACCCCACAGAGCTCTGGGGCCAACGTCCTGACTTTC.

The chain employs TRBV6-2 or TRBV6-3 and TRBJ2-7; D is unclear. There are 13 residues in the CDR3. Deletions cut 3 bases from V and 0 bases from J, with 6 bases between. The germline V gene has CDR1 MNHEY and CDR2 SVGEGT. The CDR3: CASSYPPSYEQYF. The CDR3 nucleotides read TGTGCCAGCAGTTATCCACCCTCCTACGAGCAGTACTTC.

The chain links TRBV6-1 to TRBJ2-7; D is perhaps TRBD1 (6 bases). CDR1 MNHNS and CDR2 SASEGT come from the germline V gene. This CDR3 is 15 amino acids long. Trimming removed 7 bases from V and 2 bases from J, with 18 bases in between. The CDR3 coding sequence is TGTGCCAGCACTGACGCTCGGACAGTCCCCTACGAGCAGTACTTC. This gives the protein CASTDARTVPYEQYF.

As to this clonotype: Its ends do not fully match the called genes, so a read error is possible. The chain is built from TRBV3-1 and TRBJ1-6; 9 nucleotides match TRBD1. Germline V gives CDR1 LGHDT, CDR2 YNNKEL (reference sequence). This CDR3 has 15 amino acids. The CDR3 here is CASRRDRVANSPLLF. DNA of the CDR3: TGTGCCAGCAGACGGGACAGGGTGGCGAATTCACCCCTCCTCTTT.

In its sample, this clonotype was seen a few times. CDR3 nucleotides: TGTGCCACCAGCAGAGATCGGAGCCTCAAGGGGTCACCCCTCCACTTT. It yields the protein CATSRDRSLKGSPLHF. This sequence joins TRBV15 and TRBJ1-6; possible D gene TRBD1, 5 bases. CDR3 size: 16 residues. From germline, CDR1 is LNHNV and CDR2 YYDKDF (reference sequence). The ends were cut back, 0 bases at V and 10 bases at J, with 16 bases in the middle.

The V call is TRBV12-3 or TRBV12-4, the J call TRBJ1-6; a weak D match, TRBD1 (5 bases). Trimming took 5 bases from V and 7 from J, leaving 12 bases between them. This CDR3 region has 14 residues. CDR3 in amino acids: CASSPGLPNSPLHF. DNA of the CDR3: TGTGCCAGCAGTCCGGGACTTCCGAATTCACCCCTCCACTTT.

This clonotype occurred a few times. The J gene is TRBJ2-1, the V gene TRBV20-1, with 8 bases identical to TRBD1. This CDR3 region has 16 residues. Germline V gives CDR1 DFQATT, CDR2 SNEGSKA (reference sequence). V shed 0 bases and J 2 bases; nucleotides not matched to a gene: 6. CDR3 sequence reads: CSARDPGTGAYNEQFF. The CDR3 bases are TGCAGTGCTAGAGATCCTGGGACAGGCGCCTACAATGAGCAGTTCTTC.

The sample holds a few counts of this clonotype. The chain is built from TRBV15 and TRBJ2-1; 8 nucleotides match TRBD2. This CDR3 has 16 amino acids. The V segment lost 3 bases and the J segment 0 bases; nucleotides outside the gene matches: 4. Germline V lookup: CDR1 LNHNV, CDR2 YYDKDF (reference sequence). The CDR3, as DNA: TGTGCCACCAGCAGCGAGCGGGGGCCCTCCTACAATGAGCAGTTCTTC. This sequence encodes CATSSERGPSYNEQFF.

The V call is TRBV5-1, the J call TRBJ2-5, with 12 bases fitting TRBD2. Germline assignment: CDR1 SGHRS and CDR2 YFSETQ. The CDR3 length is 18 residues. J gave up 4 bases and V 0 bases, and 10 bases lay outside the gene matches. CDR3 residues: CASSLAGTAGLAGETQYF. The CDR3 nucleotides read TGCGCCAGCAGCTTGGCTGGGACAGCGGGACTAGCGGGAGAGACCCAGTACTTC.

This chain joins TRBV7-2 and TRBJ1-1; D remains unclear. Germline-derived CDR1 and CDR2 are SGHTA and FQGNSA. There are 11 residues in the CDR3. The ends were cut back, 6 bases at V and 5 bases at J, with 7 bases in the middle. This CDR3 is CASRLATEAFF. Written as DNA, the CDR3 is TGTGCCAGCAGATTGGCAACTGAAGCTTTCTTT.

This clonotype was detected many times. V and J are TRBV24-1 and TRBJ1-2, with D possibly matching TRBD1 (5 bases). Trimming removed 5 bases at V and 6 bases at J, with 12 bases between. CDR1 and CDR2 (germline): KGHDR, SFDVKD. The CDR3 is 13 residues long. CDR3 residues: CATSVAGNDGYTF. CDR3 sequence (DNA): TGTGCCACCAGTGTCGCAGGGAACGATGGCTACACCTTC.

Many counts were recorded for this clonotype. CDR3 loop: CASRLLGGYTF. The CDR3 coding sequence is TGTGCCAGCAGACTTCTCGGGGGCTACACCTTC. The rearrangement joins TRBV7-9 to TRBJ1-2; no reliable D call. Trimming cost V 6 bases and J 8 bases, with 10 bases left between them. CDR3 length equals 11 residues. Germline assignment: CDR1 SEHNR and CDR2 FQNEAQ (reference sequence).

The genes are TRBV3-1 and TRBJ2-6; D is unresolved. Between the trimmed V and J ends, which lost 7 bases and 6 bases, there was a span of 16 bases. Germline V gives CDR1 LGHDT, CDR2 YNNKEL (reference sequence). CDR3 length: 15 amino acids. CDR3 loop: CASTQNSLLANVLTF. CDR3 bases: TGTGCCAGCACCCAGAACAGCCTTTTGGCCAACGTCCTGACTTTC.

The rearrangement links TRBV7-8 to TRBJ2-1; D possibly corresponds to TRBD1 (5 bases). Trimming took off 2 bases at V and 4 bases at J, with 27 bases between the two ends. CDR3 size: 20 residues. CDR1 SGHVS and CDR2 FQNEAQ come from the germline V gene. The CDR3 sequence is CASSLLYGRVLGGQYNEQFF. CDR3 coding DNA: TGTGCCAGCAGCTTATTGTACGGCAGGGTACTGGGCGGCCAGTACAATGAGCAGTTCTTC.

The chain joins TRBV5-1 to TRBJ1-2, with D perhaps matching TRBD1 (5 bases). V shed 3 bases and J shed 4 bases, with 16 bases lying between them. Germline CDR1 SGHRS, CDR2 YFSETQ. The CDR3 extends over 15 amino acids. The CDR3 DNA reads as TGCGCCAGCAGCTCAGCTTCAGGGTTCTCCTATGGCTACACCTTC. Encoded protein: CASSSASGFSYGYTF.

The rearrangement uses TRBV7-2 and TRBJ1-6; no clear D gene. Trimming removed 3 bases at V and 10 bases at J, with 13 bases between. CDR1 and CDR2 from the germline V gene are SGHTA and FQGNSA. This CDR3 has 14 amino acids. The CDR3 loop is CASSFGTAGSPLHF. For the CDR3, the DNA is TGTGCCAGCAGCTTCGGTACGGCGGGATCACCCCTCCACTTT.

This chain's CDR3 is CASSLVGLGEQYF. CDR3 bases: TGTGCCAGCAGTTTAGTGGGCCTTGGGGAGCAGTACTTC. This sequence joins TRBV6-2 or TRBV6-3 and TRBJ2-7, with D uncertain. The V and J ends lost 4 bases and 7 bases respectively, with 14 bases between them. Germline V gene lookup returns CDR1 MNHEY and CDR2 SVGEGT. CDR3 length equals 13 residues.

The chain is built from TRBV18 and TRBJ2-1; D unresolved. The V end lost 1 base, the J end lost 0 bases, and 13 bases lay between the germline ends. The CDR3 covers 17 residues. Germline CDR1 and CDR2: KGHSH and LQKENI. The CDR3 here is CASSPRPGPSSYNEQFF. CDR3 coding DNA: TGTGCCAGCTCACCACGGCCCGGGCCGAGCTCCTACAATGAGCAGTTCTTC.

The V call is TRBV10-3, the J call TRBJ2-1, with 7 bases matching TRBD2. V shed 2 bases and J 7 bases; nucleotides not matched to a gene: 8. The germline gives CDR1 ENHRY, CDR2 SYGVKD. The CDR3 sequence is 15 residues long. As DNA, the CDR3 is TGTGCCATCAGTGAGGTACGGGAGGAGCTAAATGAGCAGTTCTTC. Translating gives CAISEVREELNEQFF.

The chain couples TRBV9 to TRBJ2-2; D perhaps matches TRBD2 (5 bases). V lost 0 bases, J lost 2 bases, and 8 bases lay in between. The CDR3 is made up of 15 amino acids. Germline assignment: CDR1 SGDLS and CDR2 YYNGEE. The CDR3 loop reads CASSVASGNTGELFF. The CDR3 bases are TGTGCCAGCAGCGTAGCCAGCGGAAACACCGGGGAGCTGTTTTTT.

The chain links TRBV5-1 to TRBJ1-1, with D hard to call. V lost 3 bases and J lost 0, with 6 bases in between. This CDR3 has 13 amino acids. The V gene's germline CDR1 is SGHRS and CDR2 YFSETQ. CDR3: CASSSIMNTEAFF. The CDR3 nucleotides read TGCGCCAGCAGCTCAATCATGAACACTGAAGCTTTCTTT.

In this sample, this clonotype turned up many times. The rearrangement joins TRBV4-3 to TRBJ2-5; 9 positions match TRBD2. From germline, CDR1 is LGHNA and CDR2 YSLEER. The trim removed 0 bases at V and 2 bases at J, leaving 4 bases unmatched. CDR3 length equals 16 residues. As DNA, the CDR3 is TGCGCCAGCAGCCAAGATTGGCTAGCGGGACAAGAGACCCAGTACTTC. Its protein is CASSQDWLAGQETQYF.

The chain links TRBV5-1 to TRBJ2-3, with D unresolved. The CDR3 contains 12 residues. V lost 4 bases and J lost 4, with 7 bases in between. CDR1 and CDR2 (germline): SGHRS, YFSETQ. The CDR3 here is CASSPDSDTQYF. The DNA of the CDR3 is TGCGCCAGCAGCCCGGATTCAGATACGCAGTATTTT. Supplemented by reference TRBV5-1 and TRBJ2-3, the full variable domain reads KAGVTQTPRYLIKTRGQQVTLSCSPISGHRSVSWYQQTPGQGLQFLFEYFSETQRNKGNFPGRFSGRQFSNSRSEMNVSTLELGDSALYLCASSPDSDTQYFGPGTRLTVL.

Ten or more counts support this clonotype. The genes are TRBV6-2 or TRBV6-3 and TRBJ1-5; no reliable D call. Germline V lookup: CDR1 MNHEY, CDR2 SVGEGT. The V end was cut by 2 bases, the J end by 7 bases, with 9 bases between. The CDR3 runs 13 residues. This CDR3 reads CASSYHTGQPQHF. The CDR3 nucleotides read TGTGCCAGCAGTTACCACACCGGCCAGCCCCAGCATTTT.

This clonotype was observed a handful of times. Compared with germline, one end of the junction differs, possibly owing to a read error. This chain joins TRBV24-1 and TRBJ2-1; possible D gene TRBD1, 6 bases. The CDR3 loop spans 13 amino acids. CDR1 and CDR2 from the germline V gene are KGHDR and SFDVKD. The chain's CDR3 is CATTDTGYNEQFF. CDR3 DNA sequence: TGTGCCACCACTGATACAGGGTACAATGAGCAGTTCTTC.

The V call is TRBV11-2, the J call TRBJ2-7, with D possibly TRBD1 on 6 matching bases. The germline V gene encodes CDR1 SGHAT and CDR2 FQNNGV. V shed 1 base and J shed 2 bases, with 18 bases lying between them. The CDR3 has 17 amino acids. As DNA, the CDR3 is TGTGCCAGCAGCTTAGGGGGACACCAATACCGACCCTACGAGCAGTACTTC. Its translation is CASSLGGHQYRPYEQYF. Looking up the rest from reference TRBV11-2 and TRBJ2-7 gives the full variable domain: EAGVAQSPRYKIIEKRQSVAFWCNPISGHATLYWYQQILGQGPKLLIQFQNNGVVDDSQLPKDRFSAERLKGVDSTLKIQPAKLEDSAVYLCASSLGGHQYRPYEQYFGPGTRLTVT.

In its sample, this clonotype was seen many times. The CDR3 DNA reads TGTGCCAGCAGTTTACAGGAAAACTATGGCTACACCTTC. Translation gives CASSLQENYGYTF. This chain links TRBV12-3 or TRBV12-4 with TRBJ1-2, with unresolved D. The CDR3 runs 13 residues. Trimming took off 2 bases at V and 2 bases at J, with 6 bases between the two ends.

V gene TRBV5-6 combines with J gene TRBJ2-2; 10 bases match TRBD2. The CDR3 consists of 17 residues. Germline V gene data show CDR1 as SGHDT and CDR2 as YYEEEE. V was clipped by 4 bases and J by 5 bases; unmatched bases: 11. The CDR3 sequence is CASSRPPSGGATGELFF. As DNA, the CDR3 is TGTGCCAGCAGCCGACCCCCGAGCGGGGGGGCAACCGGGGAGCTGTTTTTT.

This clonotype was seen at least ten times. This chain joins TRBV5-1 and TRBJ2-2; TRBD1 might be the D (6 bases). V was pared by 4 bases and J by 6 bases, with 16 bases between. From germline, CDR1 is SGHRS and CDR2 YFSETQ. The CDR3 extends over 15 amino acids. The CDR3 is CASSRPGASAGELFF. Here the CDR3 DNA reads TGCGCCAGCAGCCGTCCAGGGGCTTCGGCCGGGGAGCTGTTTTTT.

There are many counts of this clonotype. The chain joins TRBV29-1 to TRBJ1-5; 7 bases match TRBD1. Germline CDR1 is SQVTM and CDR2 is ANQGSEA. The CDR3 length is 13 residues. V was clipped by 6 bases and J by 5 bases; unmatched bases: 7. This chain's CDR3 is CSVADRYDQPQHF. CDR3 sequence (DNA): TGCAGCGTAGCGGACAGGTATGATCAGCCCCAGCATTTT.

This clonotype was counted only a few times. The chain is built from TRBV5-5 and TRBJ2-7; a possible D gene is TRBD1 (6 bases). Germline V gene sequence: CDR1 SGHKS, CDR2 YYEKEE (reference sequence). V dropped 4 bases and J dropped 6 bases, with 26 bases sitting between them. This CDR3 has 17 residues. The CDR3 nucleotides read TGTGCCAGCAGCCCGACCCTTTGGGCAGGGGACCTGGGCGAGCAGTACTTC. Amino acid sequence: CASSPTLWAGDLGEQYF.